The clone carrying this T cell receptor (beta chain) was detected many times. What it binds is unknown. This entry comes from a study of Graves' ophthalmopathy and Graves' hyperthyroidism. The overall study: Stable hyperthyroid donors showed no ophthalmopathy during 18 months follow-up. Study results and limitations: Among thyroid clonotypes expanded above 0.001 frequency, most also appeared in blood. Sensitivity reached 85% to 90% and specificity roughly 82% for a 13-signature model separating ophthalmopathy from stable hyperthyroidism.

RNA transcripts yielded amplified TCR beta CDR3 regions. An initial RT-PCR round employing HTBI primers preceded a second-round multiplex PCR. TCRdb redid the calling of the multiplex PCR reads with MiXCR, one entry per CDR3 protein. The sample holds 1 million to 1.3 million distinct CDR3 sequences; less than 45% are singletons and the top ten take 11%. Aged 18 to 65, the patients with hyperthyroidism had under 2 months' duration and were newly diagnosed. CDR3 length: 15 residues. The germline V and J ends were trimmed by 5 bases and 6 bases, with 16 bases remaining between them. Germline CDR1 is SGHAT and CDR2 is FQNNGV.

Sequencing input: peripheral blood or thyroid tissue (not recorded which). This chain uses TRBV11-2 with TRBJ2-2; weak D call: TRBD1 (5 bases). This TCR was recovered from an adult man with Graves' hyperthyroidism. Written as DNA, the CDR3 is TGTGCCAGCAGCCCCGACCCGACAGATGCCGGGGAGCTGTTTTTT. This sequence encodes CASSPDPTDAGELFF.